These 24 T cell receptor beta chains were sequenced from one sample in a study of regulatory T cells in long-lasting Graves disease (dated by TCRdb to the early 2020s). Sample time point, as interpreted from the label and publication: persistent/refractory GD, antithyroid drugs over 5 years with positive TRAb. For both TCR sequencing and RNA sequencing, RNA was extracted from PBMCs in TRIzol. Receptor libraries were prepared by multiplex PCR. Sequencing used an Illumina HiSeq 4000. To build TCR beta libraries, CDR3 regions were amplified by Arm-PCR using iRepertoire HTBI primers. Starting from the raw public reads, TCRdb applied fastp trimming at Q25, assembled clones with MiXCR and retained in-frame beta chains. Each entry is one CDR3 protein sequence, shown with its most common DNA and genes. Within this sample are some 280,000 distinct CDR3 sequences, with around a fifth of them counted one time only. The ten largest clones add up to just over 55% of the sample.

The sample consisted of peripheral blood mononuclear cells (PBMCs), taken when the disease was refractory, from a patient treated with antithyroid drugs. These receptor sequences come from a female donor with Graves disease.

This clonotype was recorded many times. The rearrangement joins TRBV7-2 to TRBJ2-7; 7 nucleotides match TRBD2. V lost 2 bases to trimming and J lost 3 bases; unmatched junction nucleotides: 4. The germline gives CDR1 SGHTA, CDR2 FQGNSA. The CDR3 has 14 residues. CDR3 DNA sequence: TGTGCCAGCAGCTTAAGTGGACTAGTCTACGAGCAGTACTTC. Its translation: CASSLSGLVYEQYF.

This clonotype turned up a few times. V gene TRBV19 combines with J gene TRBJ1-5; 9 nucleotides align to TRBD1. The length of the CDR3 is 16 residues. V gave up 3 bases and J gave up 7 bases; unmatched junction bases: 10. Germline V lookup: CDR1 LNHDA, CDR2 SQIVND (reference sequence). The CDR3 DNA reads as TGTGCCAGTAGTATGGGGGACAGGGCTATTTGGCAGCCCCAGCATTTT. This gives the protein CASSMGDRAIWQPQHF.

The CDR3, as DNA: TGCAGTGTTTCGGGACAGGGCAACTTTGAAGCTTTCTTT. It codes for CSVSGQGNFEAFF. The genes are TRBV20-1 and TRBJ1-1; 9 positions match TRBD1. CDR1 and CDR2 from the germline V gene are DFQATT and SNEGSKA (reference sequence). J gave up 7 bases and V 7 bases, and 10 bases lay outside the gene matches. This CDR3 contains 13 residues.

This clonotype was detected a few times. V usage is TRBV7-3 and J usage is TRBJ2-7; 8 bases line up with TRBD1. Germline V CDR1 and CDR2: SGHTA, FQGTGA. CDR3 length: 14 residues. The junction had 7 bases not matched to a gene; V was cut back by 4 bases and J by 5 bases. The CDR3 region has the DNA TGTGCCAGCAGCTCAGCCGGGACAGGAGACGAGCAGTACTTC. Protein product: CASSSAGTGDEQYF.

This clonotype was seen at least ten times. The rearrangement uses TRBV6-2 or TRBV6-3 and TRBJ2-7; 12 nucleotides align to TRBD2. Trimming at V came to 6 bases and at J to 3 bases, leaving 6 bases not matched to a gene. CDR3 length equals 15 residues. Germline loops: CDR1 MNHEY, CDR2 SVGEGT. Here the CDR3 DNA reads TGTGCCAGCAGACTGACTAGCGGGAGCTTCTACGAGCAGTACTTC. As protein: CASRLTSGSFYEQYF.

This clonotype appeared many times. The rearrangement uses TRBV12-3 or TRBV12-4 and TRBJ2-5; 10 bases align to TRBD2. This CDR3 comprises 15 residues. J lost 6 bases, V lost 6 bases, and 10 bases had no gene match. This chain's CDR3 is CASSLAGVTGQTQYF. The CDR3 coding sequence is TGTGCCAGCAGCCTAGCGGGAGTTACAGGACAGACCCAGTACTTC.

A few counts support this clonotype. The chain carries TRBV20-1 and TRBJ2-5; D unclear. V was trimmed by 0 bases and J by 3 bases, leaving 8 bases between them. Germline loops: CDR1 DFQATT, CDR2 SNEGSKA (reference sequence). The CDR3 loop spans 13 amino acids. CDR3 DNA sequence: TGCAGTGCTAGAGATGCTGGTAAAGAGACCCAGTACTTC. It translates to CSARDAGKETQYF.

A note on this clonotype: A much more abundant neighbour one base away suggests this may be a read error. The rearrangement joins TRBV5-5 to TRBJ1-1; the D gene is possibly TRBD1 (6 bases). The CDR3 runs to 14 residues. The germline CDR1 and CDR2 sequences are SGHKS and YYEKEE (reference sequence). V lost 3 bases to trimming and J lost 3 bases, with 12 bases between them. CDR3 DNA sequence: TGTGCCAGCAGCTGGACAACAGGGTACACTGAAGCTTTCTTT. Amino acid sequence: CASSWTTGYTEAFF.

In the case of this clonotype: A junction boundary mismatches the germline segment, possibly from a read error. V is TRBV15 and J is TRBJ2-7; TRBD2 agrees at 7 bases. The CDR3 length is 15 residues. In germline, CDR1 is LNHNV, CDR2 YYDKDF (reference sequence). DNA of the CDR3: TGTGCCACCGGCAGAGATGGTGCGGGAGAGTTCGAGCAGTACTTC. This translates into CATGRDGAGEFEQYF.

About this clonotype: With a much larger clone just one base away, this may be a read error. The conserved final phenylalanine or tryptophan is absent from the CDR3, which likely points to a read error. The CDR3 is CASSLRRAQAFV. DNA of the CDR3: TGTGCCAGCAGTTTACGTCGAGCTCAAGCTTTCGTT. V and J are TRBV28 and TRBJ1-1; D remains ambiguous. The CDR3 loop spans 12 amino acids. Germline V gene data show CDR1 as MDHEN and CDR2 as SYDVKM. Trimming removed 2 bases from V and 9 bases from J, with 10 bases in between.

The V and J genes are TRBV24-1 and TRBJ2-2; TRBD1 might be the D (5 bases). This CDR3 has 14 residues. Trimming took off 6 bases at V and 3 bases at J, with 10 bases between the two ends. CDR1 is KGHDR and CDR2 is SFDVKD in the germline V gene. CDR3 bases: TGTGCCACCAGTCCAGGGTCAGACACCGGGGAGCTGTTTTTT. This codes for CATSPGSDTGELFF.

CDR3 sequence reads: CASSPGNTIYF. CDR3 DNA sequence: TGTGCCAGCAGCCCTGGAAACACCATATATTTT. This chain connects TRBV7-3 to TRBJ1-3; D is undetermined. The germline V and J ends were trimmed by 5 bases and 2 bases, with 1 base remaining between them. The CDR3 has 11 amino acids. Germline lookup yields CDR1 SGHTA and CDR2 FQGTGA. The variable domain in full, with the rest retrieved from reference TRBV7-3 and TRBJ1-3, is GAGVSQTPSNKVTEKGKYVELRCDPISGHTALYWYRQSLGQGPEFLIYFQGTGAADDSGLPNDRFFAVRPEGSVSTLKIQRTERGDSAVYLCASSPGNTIYFGEGSWLTVV.

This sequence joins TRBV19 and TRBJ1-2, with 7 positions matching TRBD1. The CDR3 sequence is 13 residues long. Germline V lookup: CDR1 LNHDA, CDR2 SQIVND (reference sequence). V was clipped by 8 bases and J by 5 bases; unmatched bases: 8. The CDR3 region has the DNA TGTGCCAGTGGCCCGGGACAGATTTATGGCTACACCTTC. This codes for CASGPGQIYGYTF.

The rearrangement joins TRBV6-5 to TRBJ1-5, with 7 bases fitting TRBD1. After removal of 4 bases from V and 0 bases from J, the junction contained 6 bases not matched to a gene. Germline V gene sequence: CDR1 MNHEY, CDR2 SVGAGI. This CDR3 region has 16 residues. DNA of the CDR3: TGTGCCAGCAGTTTCGGGACAGCGTATAGCAATCAGCCCCAGCATTTT. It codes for CASSFGTAYSNQPQHF.

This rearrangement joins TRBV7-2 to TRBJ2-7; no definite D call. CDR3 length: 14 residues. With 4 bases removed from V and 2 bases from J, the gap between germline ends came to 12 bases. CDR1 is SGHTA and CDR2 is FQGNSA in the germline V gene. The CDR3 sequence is CASSYDGLTYEQYF. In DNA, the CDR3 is TGTGCCAGCAGCTACGACGGGTTAACCTACGAGCAGTACTTC.

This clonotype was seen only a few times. As DNA, the CDR3 is TGTGCCAGCAGCCATGACGGAGGGGTTACCTTCGAGCAGTACTTC. Protein product: CASSHDGGVTFEQYF. The chain carries TRBV3-1 and TRBJ2-7; D possibly corresponds to TRBD2 (6 bases). This CDR3 region has 15 residues. The germline V gene encodes CDR1 LGHDT and CDR2 YNNKEL (reference sequence). Trimming shortened V by 3 bases and J by 6 bases, and 18 bases separated the two germline ends.

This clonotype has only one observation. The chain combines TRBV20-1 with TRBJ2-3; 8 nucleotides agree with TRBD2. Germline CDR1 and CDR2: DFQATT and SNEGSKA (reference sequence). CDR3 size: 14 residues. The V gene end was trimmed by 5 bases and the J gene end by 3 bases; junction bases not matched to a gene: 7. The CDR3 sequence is CSASGLAVTDTQYF. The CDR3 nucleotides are TGCAGTGCTTCCGGACTAGCAGTGACAGATACGCAGTATTTT.

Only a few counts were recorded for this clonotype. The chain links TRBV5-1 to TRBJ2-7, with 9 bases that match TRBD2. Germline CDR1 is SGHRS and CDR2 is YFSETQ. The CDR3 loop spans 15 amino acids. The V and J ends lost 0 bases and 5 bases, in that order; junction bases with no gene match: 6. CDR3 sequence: CASSLVLAGSNEQYF. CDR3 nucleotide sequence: TGCGCCAGCAGCTTGGTCCTAGCGGGATCGAACGAGCAGTACTTC.

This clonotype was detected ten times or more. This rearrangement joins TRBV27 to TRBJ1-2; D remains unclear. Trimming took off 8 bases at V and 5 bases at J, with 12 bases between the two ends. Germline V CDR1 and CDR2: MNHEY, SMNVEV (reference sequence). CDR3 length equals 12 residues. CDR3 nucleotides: TGTGCCAGCGGGCGGCAGTCGTATGGCTACACCTTC. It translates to CASGRQSYGYTF.

CDR3 protein: CATPGRENTGELFF. CDR3 coding DNA: TGTGCCACCCCAGGGCGGGAGAACACCGGGGAGCTGTTTTTT. This chain uses TRBV28 with TRBJ2-2; TRBD2 might be the D (6 bases). The CDR3 is made up of 14 amino acids. Germline-derived CDR1 and CDR2 are MDHEN and SYDVKM. Between the trimmed V and J ends, which lost 10 bases and 1 base, there was a span of 13 bases.

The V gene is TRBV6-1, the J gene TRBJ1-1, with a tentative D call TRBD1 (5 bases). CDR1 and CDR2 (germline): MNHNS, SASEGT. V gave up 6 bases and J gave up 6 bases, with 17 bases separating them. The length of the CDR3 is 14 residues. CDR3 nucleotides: TGTGCCAGCAGCCCCCAACAGGCGGGGGCTGAAGCTTTCTTT. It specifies CASSPQQAGAEAFF.

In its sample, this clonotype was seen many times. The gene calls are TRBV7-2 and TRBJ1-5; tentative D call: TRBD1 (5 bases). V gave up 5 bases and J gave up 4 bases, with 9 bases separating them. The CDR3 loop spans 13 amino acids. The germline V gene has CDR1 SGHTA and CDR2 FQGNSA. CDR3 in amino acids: CASSGGGNQPQHF. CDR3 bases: TGTGCCAGCAGCGGGGGGGGTAATCAGCCCCAGCATTTT.

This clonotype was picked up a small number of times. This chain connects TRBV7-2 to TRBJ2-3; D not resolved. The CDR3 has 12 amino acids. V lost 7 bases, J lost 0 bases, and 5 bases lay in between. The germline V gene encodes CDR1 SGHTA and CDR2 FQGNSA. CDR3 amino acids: CASTASTDTQYF. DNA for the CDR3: TGTGCCAGCACAGCTAGCACAGATACGCAGTATTTT. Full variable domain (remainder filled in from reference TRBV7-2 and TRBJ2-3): GAGVSQSPSNKVTEKGKDVELRCDPISGHTALYWYRQSLGQGLEFLIYFQGNSAPDKSGLPSDRFSAERTGGSVSTLTIQRTQQEDSAVYLCASTASTDTQYFGPGTRLTVL.

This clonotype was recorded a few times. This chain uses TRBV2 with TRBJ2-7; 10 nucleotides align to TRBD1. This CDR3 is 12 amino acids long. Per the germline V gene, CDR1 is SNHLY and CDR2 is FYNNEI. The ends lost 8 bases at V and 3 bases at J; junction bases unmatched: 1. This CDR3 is CASWTGGYEQYF. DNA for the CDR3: TGTGCCAGCTGGACAGGGGGCTACGAGCAGTACTTC.